The 21 T cell receptor beta chains below come from one sample, sequenced in a study of graft-versus-host responses after intestinal transplantation (dated by TCRdb to the early 2020s). The library was generated by the immunoSEQ multiplex PCR assay. TCRdb provides this immuneACCESS table in a form limited to in-frame rearrangements. Some clones are lacking; in checked studies, under half of them reflect an unresolved V gene, and why the rest are absent is not known. Present in this sample are more than 80,000 clones, less than 90% of which were seen just once. 0.28% of the sample belongs to the ten largest clones. In light of the paper, this sample's time point label describes: cells obtained before transplantation from donor or recipient. These receptors have no identified antigens. The sequencing used unstimulated CD4+ T cells sorted from spleen or lymph node cells, collected before transplant. The receptors come from a human donor who was the organ donor for an intestinal transplant.

The rearrangement links TRBV7-2 to TRBJ2-7; D remains ambiguous. Trimming pared 2 bases from V and 6 bases from J, leaving 17 bases between. The CDR3 length is 15 residues. Germline assignment: CDR1 SGHTA and CDR2 FQGNSA. Written as DNA, the CDR3 is TGTGCCAGCAGCTTACTCCCTAACGCCGTCGGCGAGCAGTACTTC. This gives the protein CASSLLPNAVGEQYF.

The genes are TRBV27 and TRBJ2-5; D uncertain. TRBJ2-7 explains the end of the DNA better; the J call may be wrong. The CDR3 is made up of 16 amino acids. The germline V gene encodes CDR1 MNHEY and CDR2 SMNVEV (reference sequence). Here the CDR3 reads CASSLSIPQLQYEQYF. The CDR3 DNA sequence: TGTGCCAGCAGTTTATCGATTCCACAACTACAATACGAGCAGTACTTC.

The gene calls are TRBV28 and TRBJ2-3; 8 bases map to TRBD2. CDR1 is MDHEN and CDR2 is SYDVKM in the germline V gene. Losses at the gene ends were 9 bases for V and 0 bases for J; bases not matched to a gene: 2. The CDR3 contains 13 residues. In nucleotides, the CDR3 is TGTGCCAGTATAGCGGGGAGCACAGATACGCAGTATTTT. As protein: CASIAGSTDTQYF.

The genes are TRBV11-3 and TRBJ2-1; 8 bases line up with TRBD2. CDR3 length: 15 residues. Per the germline V gene, CDR1 is SGHNT and CDR2 is YENEEA. V was clipped by 2 bases and J by 7 bases; unmatched bases: 7. Here the CDR3 reads CASSLISGGGNEQFF. CDR3 sequence (DNA): TGTGCCAGCAGCTTAATCTCCGGGGGGGGGAATGAGCAGTTCTTC.

In this sample, this clone turned up once. This chain links TRBV4-1 with TRBJ2-7; TRBD1 agrees at 9 bases. Germline assignment: CDR1 MGHRA and CDR2 YSYEKL. Unmatched junction bases numbered 7, after V lost 1 base and J lost 0 bases. The CDR3 is 17 amino acids. As DNA, the CDR3 is TGCGCCAGCAGCCAAGTAACAGGGGGCTTCTACTCCTACGAGCAGTACTTC. It encodes CASSQVTGGFYSYEQYF.

V gene TRBV5-1 combines with J gene TRBJ2-1; 9 bases match TRBD2. The CDR3 sequence is 16 residues long. With V trimmed by 1 base and J by 9 bases, 11 bases remained unmatched. Germline V gene lookup returns CDR1 SGHRS and CDR2 YFSETQ. CDR3 DNA: TGCGCCAGCAGCTTGTCAAGGCTAGCGGGGTTCGCTGAGCAGTTCTTC. Its translation is CASSLSRLAGFAEQFF.

DNA of the CDR3: TGTGCCACAGCGACAGGGCCGAACTATGGCTACACCTTC. This sequence encodes CATATGPNYGYTF. V usage is TRBV2 and J usage is TRBJ1-2; TRBD1 agrees at 7 bases. V shed 10 bases and J 2 bases; nucleotides not matched to a gene: 7. This CDR3 region has 13 residues. The germline V gene encodes CDR1 SNHLY and CDR2 FYNNEI.

The gene calls are TRBV5-6 and TRBJ2-2; a possible D gene is TRBD1 (6 bases). Germline CDR1 SGHDT, CDR2 YYEEEE. The CDR3 extends over 13 amino acids. V was clipped by 0 bases and J by 6 bases, with 6 bases between them. This CDR3 is CASSLDRAGELFF. CDR3 DNA sequence: TGTGCCAGCAGCTTGGACAGGGCCGGGGAGCTGTTTTTT.

The gene calls are TRBV5-1 and TRBJ2-3; D may be TRBD1 (6 bases). The CDR3 has 15 residues. Trimming pared 6 bases from V and 0 bases from J, leaving 14 bases between. CDR1 is SGHRS, CDR2 YFSETQ, per germline. For the CDR3, the DNA is TGCGCCAGCACTCTGGACAGCACTAGCACAGATACGCAGTATTTT. Amino acids: CASTLDSTSTDTQYF. Full variable domain (outside the CDR3, taken from reference TRBV5-1 and TRBJ2-3): KAGVTQTPRYLIKTRGQQVTLSCSPISGHRSVSWYQQTPGQGLQFLFEYFSETQRNKGNFPGRFSGRQFSNSRSEMNVSTLELGDSALYLCASTLDSTSTDTQYFGPGTRLTVL.

This clone has only a few counts. The chain uses TRBV4-2 and TRBJ2-2; 7 bases agree with TRBD2. Germline CDR1 LGHNA, CDR2 YNFKEQ. J lost 9 bases, V lost 0 bases, and 7 bases had no gene match. CDR3 length: 15 residues. CDR3 sequence (DNA): TGTGCCAGCAGCCAAGAGGGGGGAGGGGCCAGGGAGCTGTTTTTT. Its protein product is CASSQEGGGARELFF.

CDR3 DNA sequence: TGTGCCAGCAGTTACTCTGGGCGGGGGTATGATGAGCAGTTCTTC. This sequence encodes CASSYSGRGYDEQFF. This rearrangement joins TRBV6-5 to TRBJ2-1; 7 nucleotides agree with TRBD2. CDR1 and CDR2 from the germline V gene are MNHEY and SVGAGI. V shed 0 bases and J 8 bases; nucleotides not matched to a gene: 7. The CDR3 length is 15 residues.

The chain joins TRBV18 to TRBJ2-7; 7 bases align to TRBD2. Germline assignment: CDR1 KGHSH and CDR2 LQKENI. V lost 2 bases, J lost 10 bases, and 5 bases stayed unmatched. The CDR3 consists of 12 residues. CDR3 sequence: CASSPEGRGQYF. As DNA, the CDR3 is TGTGCCAGCTCACCAGAGGGGAGGGGCCAGTACTTC. The full variable domain, its missing parts supplied by reference TRBV18 and TRBJ2-7, is NAGVMQNPRHLVRRRGQEARLRCSPMKGHSHVYWYRQLPEEGLKFMVYLQKENIIDESGMPKERFSAEFPKEGPSILRIQQVVRGDSAAYFCASSPEGRGQYFGPGTRLTVT.

The rearrangement links TRBV1 to TRBJ1-2. TRBV1 is described as a pseudogene. CDR3 size: 17 residues. The CDR3 loop reads CTSSPGGGSPILYGYTF. The CDR3 DNA reads TGCACCAGCAGCCCGGGGGGGGGAAGCCCCATCCTCTATGGCTACACCTTC.

The chain combines TRBV13 with TRBJ2-1, with 10 bases fitting TRBD2. The CDR3 has 15 amino acids. Germline V CDR1 and CDR2: PRHDT, FYEKMQ (reference sequence). After removal of 0 bases from V and 5 bases from J, the junction contained 1 base not matched to a gene. CDR3: CASSLGAGGNNEQFF. CDR3 nucleotides: TGTGCCAGCAGCTTAGGAGCGGGAGGGAACAATGAGCAGTTCTTC.

V usage is TRBV5-4 and J usage is TRBJ2-3, with 8 bases aligning to TRBD1. V gave up 4 bases and J gave up 6 bases; unmatched junction bases: 7. Germline CDR1 and CDR2: SGHNT and YYREEE (reference sequence). The CDR3 has 14 amino acids. The DNA for the CDR3 is TGTGCCAGCAGCACCCGACAGGGGAGTGATACGCAGTATTTT. Protein product: CASSTRQGSDTQYF.

The V call is TRBV11-2, the J call TRBJ2-2, with 9 bases aligning to TRBD2. V dropped 8 bases and J dropped 2; count of bases not matched to a gene: 6. The germline CDR1 and CDR2 sequences are SGHAT and FQNNGV. This CDR3 contains 15 residues. The CDR3 coding sequence is TGTGCCAGCGGGGAGACTAGCGGAAACACCGGGGAGCTGTTTTTT. This codes for CASGETSGNTGELFF.

V gene TRBV10-3 combines with J gene TRBJ1-1, with unresolved D. V shed 3 bases and J shed 4 bases, with 6 bases lying between them. This CDR3 has 12 residues. The germline CDR1 and CDR2 sequences are ENHRY and SYGVKD. DNA for the CDR3: TGTGCCATCAGTGAATTCGGCACTGAAGCTTTCTTT. Its translation: CAISEFGTEAFF.

The chain uses TRBV7-2 and TRBJ2-7; a possible D gene is TRBD2 (6 bases). From germline, CDR1 is SGHTA and CDR2 FQGNSA. The length of the CDR3 is 14 residues. V lost 5 bases to trimming and J lost 4 bases, with 15 bases between them. CDR3 in DNA: TGTGCCAGCAGCCCTTACGGGAGAAGATACGAGCAGTACTTC. This encodes CASSPYGRRYEQYF.

The rearrangement uses TRBV18 and TRBJ1-5; tentative D call: TRBD1 (5 bases). With 4 bases removed from V and 6 bases from J, the gap between germline ends came to 10 bases. Germline-derived CDR1 and CDR2 are KGHSH and LQKENI. The CDR3 has 13 residues. CDR3 in amino acids: CASSLGPSQPQHF. The CDR3 coding sequence is TGTGCCAGCTCACTGGGGCCTAGTCAGCCCCAGCATTTT. Using reference TRBV18 and TRBJ1-5 for the parts outside the CDR3, the full variable domain is NAGVMQNPRHLVRRRGQEARLRCSPMKGHSHVYWYRQLPEEGLKFMVYLQKENIIDESGMPKERFSAEFPKEGPSILRIQQVVRGDSAAYFCASSLGPSQPQHFGDGTRLSIL.

The chain couples TRBV4-2 to TRBJ2-1, with a tentative D call TRBD1 (6 bases). Trimming left V 2 bases short and J 10 bases short, with 12 bases between. Looked up from germline, CDR1 is LGHNA and CDR2 is YNFKEQ. The CDR3 length is 13 residues. CDR3 in DNA: TGTGCCAGCAGCCAACCTCAGGGGCGCGAGCAGTTCTTC. Protein: CASSQPQGREQFF.

This chain links TRBV6-5 with TRBJ1-1; weak D call: TRBD1 (5 bases). Germline V gene lookup returns CDR1 MNHEY and CDR2 SVGAGI. The CDR3 runs 15 residues. Trimming removed 0 bases at V and 5 bases at J, with 13 bases between. The DNA for the CDR3 is TGTGCCAGCAGTTACTCGCGGGGCGCAGGTACTGAAGCTTTCTTT. As protein: CASSYSRGAGTEAFF.